These 25 T cell receptor beta chains share one sample of origin, sequenced in a study of T cell repertoires in cytomegalovirus infection. TCRdb re-called the reads with MiXCR, one entry per CDR3 protein. Of around 280,000 distinct CDR3 sequences detected, roughly an eighth appear once; the ten largest clones hold roughly 8.7%. Sequenced: PBMCs. The receptors here all came from a human donor in good health (CMV status not recorded). Some clones in this sample may be carry-over from other donors' samples.

In its sample, this clonotype was seen many times. This chain joins TRBV7-6 and TRBJ2-1; TRBD2 matches 14 bases. There are 15 residues in the CDR3. V shed 1 base and J 8 bases; nucleotides not matched to a gene: 1. Germline V gene data show CDR1 as SGHVS and CDR2 as FNYEAQ. CDR3 coding DNA: TGTGCCAGCAGCTTAGTGGGACTAGCGGGGGATGAGCAGTTCTTC. It is translated as CASSLVGLAGDEQFF.

The chain is built from TRBV12-3 or TRBV12-4 and TRBJ2-5, with 8 bases aligning to TRBD2. Trimming removed 2 bases from V and 5 bases from J; junction bases left unmatched: 7. CDR3 size: 15 residues. The CDR3: CASSLQRGIKETQYF. The CDR3 nucleotides are TGTGCCAGCAGTTTACAGCGGGGGATCAAGGAGACCCAGTACTTC.

J is TRBJ2-1 and V is TRBV20-1; no definite D call. Deletions cut 1 base from V and 7 bases from J, with 20 bases between. The CDR3 sequence is 16 residues long. Germline V gene data show CDR1 as DFQATT and CDR2 as SNEGSKA (reference sequence). CDR3 nucleotide sequence: TGCAGTGCTAGAGCCCTTCGACCCGTGACTTATAATGAGCAGTTCTTC. Translation gives CSARALRPVTYNEQFF.

The chain links TRBV10-3 to TRBJ1-1; 7 positions agree with TRBD1. Germline CDR1 ENHRY, CDR2 SYGVKD. V gave up 11 bases and J gave up 1 base; unmatched junction bases: 7. This CDR3 is 13 amino acids long. CDR3 nucleotides: TGTGCCTCCCGGGACAGAAAGAACACTGAAGCTTTCTTT. Amino acids: CASRDRKNTEAFF.

V and J are TRBV18 and TRBJ1-1; tentatively, D is TRBD1 (6 bases). Trimming shortened V by 6 bases and J by 7 bases, and 15 bases separated the two germline ends. The CDR3 consists of 13 residues. Germline lookup yields CDR1 KGHSH and CDR2 LQKENI. CDR3: CASSGQQGGEAFF. The CDR3 DNA reads TGTGCCAGCTCGGGCCAACAGGGCGGTGAAGCTTTCTTT. The whole variable domain, remainder taken from reference TRBV18 and TRBJ1-1, is NAGVMQNPRHLVRRRGQEARLRCSPMKGHSHVYWYRQLPEEGLKFMVYLQKENIIDESGMPKERFSAEFPKEGPSILRIQQVVRGDSAAYFCASSGQQGGEAFFGQGTRLTVV.

This clonotype has a count of ten or more. The chain combines TRBV6-6 with TRBJ1-4; D remains ambiguous. The germline V and J ends were trimmed by 0 bases and 0 bases, with 11 bases remaining between them. This CDR3 spans 17 amino acids. Germline V CDR1 and CDR2: MNHNY, SVGAGI (reference sequence). The CDR3 loop reads CASSYSIPSATNEKLFF. CDR3 coding DNA: TGTGCCAGCAGTTACTCGATACCGTCTGCAACTAATGAAAAACTGTTTTTT.

Concerning this clonotype: A read error may be the cause here, since a much bigger clone is one base away. Because the CDR3 is missing its conserved closing phenylalanine or tryptophan, this is likely a read error. This rearrangement joins TRBV7-9 to TRBJ2-7; D could derive from TRBD1 or TRBD2 (5 bases each). Between the trimmed V and J ends, which lost 2 bases and 5 bases, there was a span of 13 bases. The CDR3 has 14 residues. The germline gives CDR1 SEHNR, CDR2 FQNEAQ (reference sequence). CDR3 nucleotide sequence: TGTGCCAGCAGCTTAAGCGACATGGGGGACGAGCAGTACCTC. Translated: CASSLSDMGDEQYL.

The chain employs TRBV12-3 or TRBV12-4 and TRBJ1-2; 9 bases map to TRBD1. V lost 2 bases to trimming and J lost 9 bases; unmatched junction nucleotides: 7. There are 14 residues in the CDR3. The CDR3 coding sequence is TGTGCCAGCAGTTTATTGGGACAGGGTTCGAGCTACACCTTC. It encodes CASSLLGQGSSYTF.

The V gene is TRBV15, the J gene TRBJ2-1; the D gene is possibly TRBD1 (8 bases). Trimming took off 0 bases at V and 7 bases at J, with 13 bases between the two ends. The germline CDR1 and CDR2 sequences are LNHNV and YYDKDF (reference sequence). CDR3 length equals 15 residues. In DNA form, the CDR3 reads TGTGCCACCAGCAGAGACACAGGGGGGGGGAATGAGCAGTTCTTC. Protein sequence: CATSRDTGGGNEQFF.

This rearrangement joins TRBV18 to TRBJ1-3; D not resolved. This CDR3 contains 16 residues. Trimming pared 2 bases from V and 3 bases from J, leaving 14 bases between. Germline V gene data show CDR1 as KGHSH and CDR2 as LQKENI. The CDR3 nucleotides read TGTGCCAGCTCACCAACGCCCGGCGGATATGGAAACACCATATATTTT. Protein product: CASSPTPGGYGNTIYF.

V usage is TRBV6-2 or TRBV6-3 and J usage is TRBJ2-7; 8 bases are a match to TRBD2. CDR1 and CDR2 (germline): MNHEY, SVGEGT. The trim removed 6 bases at V and 3 bases at J, leaving 7 bases unmatched. This CDR3 is built from 14 residues. The CDR3 here is CASRMAGGGYEQYF. CDR3 nucleotides: TGTGCCAGCAGGATGGCGGGAGGCGGCTACGAGCAGTACTTC.

CDR3 DNA: TGCGCCAGCAGCTTCACCGGGACTAGCTCAACCTACAATGAGCAGTTCTTC. Its translation is CASSFTGTSSTYNEQFF. This chain links TRBV5-1 with TRBJ2-1; 9 bases align to TRBD2. CDR3 length: 17 amino acids. The V and J ends lost 2 bases and 2 bases, in that order; junction bases with no gene match: 8. CDR1 and CDR2 (germline): SGHRS, YFSETQ.

V is TRBV7-3 and J is TRBJ1-4; TRBD1 matches 9 bases. Germline loops: CDR1 SGHTA, CDR2 FQGTGA. This CDR3 contains 15 residues. V was clipped by 4 bases and J by 5 bases; unmatched bases: 5. In DNA form, the CDR3 reads TGTGCCAGCAGCTACGGACAGGGGAGGAATGAAAAACTGTTTTTT. Translation: CASSYGQGRNEKLFF.

J is TRBJ2-7 and V is TRBV28; D may be TRBD2 (5 bases). CDR3 length equals 15 residues. CDR1 is MDHEN and CDR2 is SYDVKM in the germline V gene. V was shortened by 8 bases and J by 0 bases, with 17 bases between the two germline ends. This chain's CDR3 is CASGGGRLSSYEQYF. Here the CDR3 DNA reads TGTGCCAGCGGAGGCGGACGGCTGAGCTCCTACGAGCAGTACTTC.

The chain links TRBV29-1 to TRBJ1-2; D gene uncertain. CDR3 size: 14 residues. Trimming pared 3 bases from V and 0 bases from J, leaving 11 bases between. CDR1 is SQVTM, CDR2 ANQGSEA, per germline. The DNA for the CDR3 is TGCAGCGTTGATGGCCTGGGTCCTAACTATGGCTACACCTTC. Protein sequence: CSVDGLGPNYGYTF.

This clonotype was seen repeatedly, ten times or more. The chain couples TRBV12-3 or TRBV12-4 to TRBJ2-7, with no clear D. CDR3 length equals 13 residues. Trimming removed 3 bases from V and 3 bases from J, with 9 bases in between. This CDR3 reads CASSLSVSYEQYF. The CDR3 nucleotides read TGTGCCAGCAGTTTGTCAGTAAGCTACGAGCAGTACTTC.

The chain has TRBV10-3 and TRBJ1-3, with no clear D. V was shortened by 4 bases and J by 0 bases, with 13 bases between the two germline ends. The CDR3 contains 16 residues. CDR1 is ENHRY and CDR2 is SYGVKD in the germline V gene. The CDR3 DNA sequence: TGTGCCATCAGTGCAAACCAGGCGAGCTCTGGAAACACCATATATTTT. Translation gives CAISANQASSGNTIYF.

Regarding this clonotype: This may arise from a read error, as a much more abundant clone is one base away. No conserved phenylalanine or tryptophan ends this CDR3, so it is likely a read error. The CDR3 DNA reads TGCAGTGCTGATCCGGGACAGGGCTACGAGCAGTACCTC. This codes for CSADPGQGYEQYL. The gene calls are TRBV20-1 and TRBJ2-7, with 9 bases aligning to TRBD1. Germline V gene data show CDR1 as DFQATT and CDR2 as SNEGSKA (reference sequence). This CDR3 spans 13 amino acids. The J segment lost 3 bases and the V segment lost 5 bases, leaving 5 bases of the junction unmatched.

In its sample, this clonotype was seen many times. The rearrangement uses TRBV7-2 and TRBJ2-1; weak D call: TRBD1 (6 bases). CDR1 and CDR2 from the germline V gene are SGHTA and FQGNSA. The germline V and J ends were trimmed by 2 bases and 4 bases, with 15 bases remaining between them. This CDR3 has 16 residues. The CDR3 coding sequence is TGTGCCAGCAGCTTATGGGGGCAAGGGGTTTACAATGAGCAGTTCTTC. Its translation: CASSLWGQGVYNEQFF.

This clonotype was observed a few times. The rearrangement joins TRBV7-9 to TRBJ1-2; possibly TRBD1 for D (6 bases). The germline V gene has CDR1 SEHNR and CDR2 FQNEAQ (reference sequence). This CDR3 is built from 12 residues. Trimming stripped 3 bases from V and 6 bases from J, with 8 bases between. The CDR3 sequence is CASSFRGDGYTF. CDR3 in DNA: TGTGCCAGCAGCTTCAGGGGCGATGGCTACACCTTC.

The chain couples TRBV2 to TRBJ2-7; 10 nucleotides line up with TRBD2. CDR1 SNHLY and CDR2 FYNNEI come from the germline V gene. J lost 3 bases, V lost 5 bases, and 4 bases had no gene match. The CDR3 runs to 14 residues. CDR3 in DNA: TGTGCCAGCAGTAAAAGCGGGAGGGGCTACGAGCAGTACTTC. Encoded protein: CASSKSGRGYEQYF.

Points on this clonotype: The junction shows a germline mismatch at one end, possibly a read error. This sequence joins TRBV19 and TRBJ2-1; D ambiguous. Germline-derived CDR1 and CDR2 are LNHDA and SQIVND (reference sequence). This CDR3 contains 16 residues. In nucleotides, the CDR3 is TGTGCCAGTAGTATCCCCCATAGCATCAGATACAATGAGCAGTCCTTC. Translating it yields CASSIPHSIRYNEQSF.

This clonotype was observed many times. V usage is TRBV7-2 and J usage is TRBJ1-6; D unclear. V lost 3 bases, J lost 10 bases, and 7 bases lay in between. This CDR3 spans 12 amino acids. Germline CDR1 reads SGHTA; CDR2 reads FQGNSA. The CDR3 region is CASSFIGSPLHF. CDR3 bases: TGTGCCAGCAGCTTTATAGGGTCACCCCTCCACTTT. The complete variable domain, with remaining parts taken from reference TRBV7-2 and TRBJ1-6, reads GAGVSQSPSNKVTEKGKDVELRCDPISGHTALYWYRQSLGQGLEFLIYFQGNSAPDKSGLPSDRFSAERTGGSVSTLTIQRTQQEDSAVYLCASSFIGSPLHFGNGTRLTVT.

In this sample, this clonotype turned up a few times. The genes are TRBV11-2 and TRBJ2-7, with 7 nucleotides matching TRBD2. CDR1 is SGHAT, CDR2 FQNNGV, per germline. The junction had 10 bases not matched to a gene; V was cut back by 5 bases and J by 3 bases. There are 15 residues in the CDR3. The CDR3 spells CASSLTGTTDYEQYF. CDR3 nucleotides: TGTGCCAGCAGCCTCACCGGGACTACAGACTACGAGCAGTACTTC.

This clonotype occurred many times. This chain connects TRBV6-6 to TRBJ1-1; TRBD1 is a possible D gene (6 bases). V lost 0 bases to trimming and J lost 1 base, with 15 bases between them. In germline, CDR1 is MNHNY, CDR2 SVGAGI (reference sequence). CDR3 size: 17 residues. CDR3 region: CASSYSTQKGGNTEAFF. CDR3 nucleotides: TGTGCCAGCAGTTACTCGACTCAGAAAGGGGGGAACACTGAAGCTTTCTTT.